A single sample is the source of the 18 T cell receptor beta chains below, sequenced in a study of control samples from healthy donors and cancer patients. Profiled with immunoSEQ multiplex PCR; TCRdb holds only in-frame clones, not every one. In the table there are 150,000 or so clones, about 94% of which are singletons. Sequenced sample: blood. The receptors stem from a woman aged 30 to 39 in good health.

V usage is TRBV4-3 and J usage is TRBJ2-1, with 10 nucleotides matching TRBD2. Germline V gives CDR1 LGHNA, CDR2 YSLEER. The CDR3 spans 17 residues. Losses at the gene ends were 1 base for V and 4 bases for J; bases not matched to a gene: 7. In DNA, the CDR3 is TGCGCCAGCAGCCAAGGAACTAGCGGGATAATATACAATGAGCAGTTCTTC. This codes for CASSQGTSGIIYNEQFF.

The chain couples TRBV7-2 to TRBJ1-4, with D unresolved. Germline-derived CDR1 and CDR2 are SGHTA and FQGNSA. The CDR3 loop spans 15 amino acids. Trimming left V 2 bases short and J 0 bases short, with 7 bases between. CDR3 sequence (DNA): TGTGCCAGCAGCTTAACGATAACAACTAATGAAAAACTGTTTTTT. Translation: CASSLTITTNEKLFF.

The chain uses TRBV7-9 and TRBJ2-3, with a tentative D call TRBD2 (6 bases). Germline V CDR1 and CDR2: SEHNR, FQNEAQ (reference sequence). V was cut by 3 bases and J by 1 base, with 8 bases left in between. This CDR3 spans 14 amino acids. Written as DNA, the CDR3 is TGTGCCAGCAGCTTCCCTAGCGGCACAGATACGCAGTATTTT. It is translated as CASSFPSGTDTQYF.

The V call is TRBV2, the J call TRBJ1-5; 8 bases agree with TRBD1. The CDR3 totals 14 residues. The V gene end was trimmed by 5 bases and the J gene end by 7 bases; junction bases not matched to a gene: 7. Looked up from germline, CDR1 is SNHLY and CDR2 is FYNNEI. DNA for the CDR3: TGTGCCAGCAGTCCGGACAGGGAGGAGCAGCCCCAGCATTTT. Its protein product is CASSPDREEQPQHF.

This clone was found once. The J gene is TRBJ1-3, the V gene TRBV2; no firm D call. The CDR3 spans 15 residues. Germline V CDR1 and CDR2: SNHLY, FYNNEI. V was trimmed by 3 bases and J by 0 bases, leaving 9 bases between them. CDR3 protein: CASSDGRISGNTIYF. The CDR3, as DNA: TGTGCCAGCAGTGACGGGCGGATCTCTGGAAACACCATATATTTT.

The chain has TRBV7-2 and TRBJ1-3; a weak D match, TRBD1 (5 bases). V was clipped by 7 bases and J by 0 bases, with 22 bases between them. This CDR3 has 18 residues. Germline assignment: CDR1 SGHTA and CDR2 FQGNSA. CDR3 amino acids: CASTLGGGAALSGNTIYF. The CDR3 DNA follows: TGTGCCAGCACCCTAGGTGGTGGGGCGGCGCTCTCTGGAAACACCATATATTTT.

CDR3 region: CASSFRTGTGYEQYF. Here the CDR3 DNA reads TGTGCCAGCAGCTTTCGGACCGGGACAGGCTACGAGCAGTACTTC. The chain has TRBV5-5 and TRBJ2-7; TRBD1 matches at 8 bases. V gave up 2 bases and J gave up 3 bases; unmatched junction bases: 7. Looked up from germline, CDR1 is SGHKS and CDR2 is YYEKEE (reference sequence). This CDR3 contains 15 residues.

The chain recombines TRBV7-9 with TRBJ2-5; no clear D. There are 15 residues in the CDR3. Trimming shortened V by 0 bases and J by 1 base, and 9 bases separated the two germline ends. Germline V CDR1 and CDR2: SEHNR, FQNEAQ (reference sequence). CDR3 sequence reads: CASSLAIIPQETQYF. As DNA, the CDR3 is TGTGCCAGCAGCTTAGCGATAATCCCCCAAGAGACCCAGTACTTC.

The V and J genes are TRBV9 and TRBJ2-2; no clear D. Germline lookup yields CDR1 SGDLS and CDR2 YYNGEE. V lost 0 bases and J lost 7, with 13 bases in between. The length of the CDR3 is 15 residues. CDR3 coding DNA: TGTGCCAGCAGCGTAGGCGGTCATCTTAACGGGGAGCTGTTTTTT. This sequence encodes CASSVGGHLNGELFF.

V is TRBV10-3 and J is TRBJ2-7, with D perhaps TRBD1 (6 bases). The CDR3 extends over 12 amino acids. Germline CDR1 and CDR2: ENHRY and SYGVKD. Trimming pared 5 bases from V and 3 bases from J, leaving 8 bases between. Written as DNA, the CDR3 is TGTGCCATCAGTTTGGACAGCTACGAGCAGTACTTC. This codes for CAISLDSYEQYF.

The CDR3 loop reads CASRDYNSYEQYF. In nucleotides, the CDR3 is TGTGCCAGCCGGGACTACAATTCCTACGAGCAGTACTTC. The V and J genes are TRBV7-9 and TRBJ2-7; 7 positions match TRBD2. V dropped 8 bases and J dropped 1; count of bases not matched to a gene: 5. The CDR3 runs to 13 residues. Germline lookup yields CDR1 SEHNR and CDR2 FQNEAQ (reference sequence). Using reference TRBV7-9 and TRBJ2-7 for the parts outside the CDR3, the full variable domain is DTGVSQNPRHKITKRGQNVTFRCDPISEHNRLYWYRQTLGQGPEFLTYFQNEAQLEKSRLLSDRFSAERPKGSFSTLEIQRTEQGDSAMYLCASRDYNSYEQYFGPGTRLTVT.

In its sample, this clone was seen a few times. V is TRBV5-4 and J is TRBJ2-5; D ambiguous. This CDR3 spans 11 amino acids. In germline, CDR1 is SGHNT, CDR2 YYREEE (reference sequence). V gave up 0 bases and J gave up 6 bases, with 3 bases separating them. The CDR3 DNA reads as TGTGCCAGCAGCTTGGAACAGACCCAGTACTTC. Translation gives CASSLEQTQYF.

This clone was detected once. V usage is TRBV21-1 and J usage is TRBJ1-6; the table's D call TRBD1 went unverified against the DNA. TRBV21-1 constitutes a pseudogene. The length of the CDR3 is 14 residues. The CDR3 here is CASSKNRGGSPLHF. DNA for the CDR3: TGTGCCAGCAGCAAAAACAGGGGTGGCTCACCCCTCCACTTT.

V is TRBV7-9 and J is TRBJ2-7; D ambiguous. The length of the CDR3 is 14 residues. Germline CDR1 SEHNR, CDR2 FQNEAQ (reference sequence). V gave up 3 bases and J gave up 4 bases, with 13 bases separating them. The CDR3 spells CASSFDWSRYEQYF. The CDR3, as DNA: TGTGCCAGCAGCTTCGACTGGTCGAGGTACGAGCAGTACTTC.

The chain combines TRBV28 with TRBJ2-1; 13 nucleotides agree with TRBD2. The CDR3 extends over 17 amino acids. After removal of 7 bases from V and 12 bases from J, the junction contained 18 bases not matched to a gene. CDR1 is MDHEN and CDR2 is SYDVKM in the germline V gene. The CDR3 region is CASTDLTAGLAGIGQFF. Here the CDR3 DNA reads TGTGCCAGCACCGACCTGACGGCGGGACTAGCGGGAATAGGGCAGTTCTTC.

The chain has TRBV6-5 and TRBJ1-2, with D hard to call. CDR3 length equals 12 residues. Germline values: CDR1 MNHEY, CDR2 SVGAGI. Trimming stripped 10 bases from V and 5 bases from J, with 14 bases between. DNA of the CDR3: TGTGCCACCGGGCGGGGATCTTATGGCTACACCTTC. Amino acid sequence: CATGRGSYGYTF.

The rearrangement links TRBV6-1 to TRBJ2-4; D is undetermined. The CDR3 consists of 14 residues. Trimming took off 3 bases at V and 8 bases at J, with 14 bases between the two ends. Germline V gene lookup returns CDR1 MNHNS and CDR2 SASEGT. The CDR3 loop is CASSENTGLDIQYF. CDR3 in DNA: TGTGCCAGCAGTGAGAACACTGGTTTGGACATTCAGTACTTC.

This clone was recorded once. The CDR3 sequence is CASSVAGSLNTEAFF. The DNA for the CDR3 is TGTGCCAGCAGCGTAGCTGGCAGCTTGAACACTGAAGCTTTCTTT. The chain combines TRBV9 with TRBJ1-1; D is uncertain. This CDR3 is 15 amino acids long. Germline CDR1 and CDR2: SGDLS and YYNGEE. Trimming stripped 0 bases from V and 0 bases from J, with 9 bases between.